This TCR beta chain emerged from a study of blood T cell repertoires in COVID-19. Sequenced by immunoSEQ multiplex PCR; TCRdb stores in-frame clones only, minus some. In the table there are about 100,000 clones, around 81% of which are singletons. The CDR3 totals 13 residues. Deletions cut 6 bases from V and 0 bases from J, with 6 bases between. The J gene is TRBJ1-5, the V gene TRBV12-3 or TRBV12-4; the D is unclear. This sequence was found in an older woman with acute or convalescent COVID-19. Input material: peripheral blood. CDR3 nucleotide sequence: TGTGCCAGCAGCCTCGGTAGCAATCAGCCCCAGCATTTT. It encodes CASSLGSNQPQHF.